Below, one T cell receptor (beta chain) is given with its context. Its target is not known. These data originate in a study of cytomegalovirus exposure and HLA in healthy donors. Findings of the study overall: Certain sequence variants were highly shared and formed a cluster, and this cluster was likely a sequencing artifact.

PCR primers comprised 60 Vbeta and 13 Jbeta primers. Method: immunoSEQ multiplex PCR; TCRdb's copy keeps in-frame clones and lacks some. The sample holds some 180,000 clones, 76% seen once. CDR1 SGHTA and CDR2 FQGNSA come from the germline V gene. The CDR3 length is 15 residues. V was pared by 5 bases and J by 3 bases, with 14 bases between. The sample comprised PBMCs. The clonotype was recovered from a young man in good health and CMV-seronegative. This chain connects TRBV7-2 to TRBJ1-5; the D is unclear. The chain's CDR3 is CASSPTGGINQPQHF. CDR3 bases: TGTGCCAGCAGCCCAACGGGCGGGATCAATCAGCCCCAGCATTTT.